One T cell receptor (beta chain) is described in this entry. Its target is unknown. This sample was included in a study of T cells expressing NK-cell markers. Whole-study results and caveats: Each of six donors carried dominant NKG2C+ clonotypes accounting for about 1.0-7.0% of CD8+ T cells. Expanded NKG2C+ T cell clones had unclear HCMV specificity.

For TCR beta, cDNA was produced by 5'RACE template switching with UMIs. Each CDR3 protein gets one entry in TCRdb, which reprocessed the 5' RACE reads and gives no DNA. This repertoire includes 400,000 to 500,000 distinct CDR3 sequences. Material: blood T cells: a sorted CD56 or NKG2C T cell subset, CD4+ or CD8+ T cells, or bulk PBMC T cells (not recorded which). The clonotype comes from a woman aged 18 to 69 in good health.

CDR3 amino acids: CASLGVANTGELFF. V and J are TRBV10-2 and TRBJ2-2. This CDR3 is built from 14 residues. CDR1 is WSHSY and CDR2 is SAAADI in the germline V gene.